The clone carrying this T cell receptor (beta chain) was seen only once. The table came from immunoSEQ multiplex PCR; TCRdb's copy has only in-frame clones and leaves some out. This repertoire shows approximately 1.5 million clones, roughly 98.5% found once; its top ten account for about 0.34%. From germline, CDR1 is ENHRY and CDR2 SYGVKD. The CDR3 is 13 amino acids. Unmatched junction bases numbered 5, after V lost 9 bases and J lost 4 bases. The data derive from a study of shared clonotypes between healthy human individuals. Material for sequencing was naive CD4+ T cells sorted from blood. Regarding subset: CD45RA+ positively selected. The V and J genes are TRBV10-3 and TRBJ2-7; 11 positions agree with TRBD2. The TCR was taken from a man aged 25-40 years in good health. CDR3 sequence reads: CAISGRVPYEQYF. CDR3 DNA sequence: TGTGCCATTAGCGGGAGGGTCCCATACGAGCAGTACTTC.